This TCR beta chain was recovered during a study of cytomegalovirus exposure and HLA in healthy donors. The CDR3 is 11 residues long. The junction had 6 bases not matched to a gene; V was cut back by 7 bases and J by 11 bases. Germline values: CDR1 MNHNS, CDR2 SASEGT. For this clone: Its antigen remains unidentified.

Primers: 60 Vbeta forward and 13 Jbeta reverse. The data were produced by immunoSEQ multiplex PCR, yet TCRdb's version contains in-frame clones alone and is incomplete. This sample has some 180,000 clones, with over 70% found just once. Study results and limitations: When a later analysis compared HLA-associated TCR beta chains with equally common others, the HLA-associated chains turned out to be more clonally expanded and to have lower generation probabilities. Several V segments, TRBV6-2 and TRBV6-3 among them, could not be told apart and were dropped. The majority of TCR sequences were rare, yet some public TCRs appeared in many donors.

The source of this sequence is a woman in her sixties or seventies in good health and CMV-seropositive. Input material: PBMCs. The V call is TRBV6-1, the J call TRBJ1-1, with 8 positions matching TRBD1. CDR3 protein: CASTRDRRAFF. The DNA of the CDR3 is TGTGCCAGCACGAGGGACAGGCGGGCTTTCTTT.